One and the same sample provided the 18 T cell receptor beta chains below, sequenced in a study of shared clonotypes between healthy human individuals. This table comes from immunoSEQ multiplex PCR, and its TCRdb copy is limited to in-frame clones, with some not included. In the table there are 2 million to 3 million clones, 93% of which are singletons. The sequencing sample was made of naive CD4+ T cells from PBMCs. Subset specified: CD45RA+ positively selected. These receptors were taken from a man aged 18-30 years in good health. Some clones in this sample may be carry-over from other donors' samples.

J is TRBJ2-1 and V is TRBV7-9, with 9 nucleotides matching TRBD2. The trim removed 5 bases at V and 7 bases at J, leaving 12 bases unmatched. CDR3 length equals 16 residues. Germline-derived CDR1 and CDR2 are SEHNR and FQNEAQ (reference sequence). The CDR3 here is CASSPLPAGGRNEQFF. For the CDR3, the DNA is TGTGCCAGCAGCCCTCTCCCAGCGGGAGGTCGGAATGAGCAGTTCTTC.

The sample holds a few counts of this clone. This chain uses TRBV20-1 with TRBJ1-1; D ambiguous. The germline CDR1 and CDR2 sequences are DFQATT and SNEGSKA (reference sequence). This CDR3 is 10 amino acids long. V lost 8 bases and J lost 7, with 11 bases in between. Here the CDR3 reads CSPDGVEAFF. CDR3 coding DNA: TGCAGTCCCGACGGGGTTGAAGCTTTCTTT.

V usage is TRBV10-3 and J usage is TRBJ2-1; 7 nucleotides line up with TRBD1. V was clipped by 6 bases and J by 7 bases; unmatched bases: 9. Germline CDR1 and CDR2: ENHRY and SYGVKD. The length of the CDR3 is 14 residues. DNA for the CDR3: TGTGCCATCAGAGAGACAGGGATCGGGAATGAGCAGTTCTTC. Translated, it gives CAIRETGIGNEQFF.

The chain carries TRBV10-3 and TRBJ2-5; D could derive from TRBD1 or TRBD2 (5 bases each). The ends were cut back, 4 bases at V and 1 base at J, with 7 bases in the middle. The CDR3 has 13 amino acids. The germline V gene has CDR1 ENHRY and CDR2 SYGVKD. The CDR3 region is CAISGDGQETQYF. DNA for the CDR3: TGTGCCATCAGTGGGGACGGCCAAGAGACCCAGTACTTC.

This chain connects TRBV28 to TRBJ1-5; possibly TRBD1 for D (5 bases). V lost 3 bases and J lost 2, with 11 bases in between. Germline CDR1 and CDR2: MDHEN and SYDVKM. CDR3 length: 15 amino acids. The CDR3 here is CASSLSGLGNQPQHF. CDR3 sequence (DNA): TGTGCCAGCAGTTTGTCAGGGTTGGGCAATCAGCCCCAGCATTTT.

This chain uses TRBV5-5 with TRBJ2-3; D possibly uses TRBD1 or TRBD2 (5 bases each). Germline V gene sequence: CDR1 SGHKS, CDR2 YYEKEE (reference sequence). The V end was cut by 2 bases, the J end by 0 bases, with 16 bases between. This CDR3 is 17 amino acids long. CDR3 DNA: TGTGCCAGCAGCTTAGTGGGGTGGGACCCTAGCACAGATACGCAGTATTTT. This codes for CASSLVGWDPSTDTQYF.

This chain joins TRBV27 and TRBJ2-1; 12 bases agree with TRBD1. This CDR3 region has 18 residues. Germline V gene lookup returns CDR1 MNHEY and CDR2 SMNVEV (reference sequence). Trimming cost V 1 base and J 8 bases; bases outside gene matches: 12. The CDR3 loop reads CASSLLTTGQGAVDEQFF. Written as DNA, the CDR3 is TGTGCCAGCAGTTTATTAACGACGGGACAGGGGGCTGTCGATGAGCAGTTCTTC.

The chain combines TRBV7-8 with TRBJ1-3, with 9 bases fitting TRBD1. The CDR3 loop spans 15 amino acids. Trimming removed 1 base from V and 7 bases from J; junction bases left unmatched: 5. Germline V gene lookup returns CDR1 SGHVS and CDR2 FQNEAQ. The DNA for the CDR3 is TGTGCCAGCAGCTTAGGGGGACAGGGATGGAACACCATATATTTT. As protein: CASSLGGQGWNTIYF.

V is TRBV5-8 and J is TRBJ1-1; tentatively, D is TRBD1 (5 bases). The germline V and J ends were trimmed by 0 bases and 4 bases, with 13 bases remaining between them. Per germline, CDR1 SGHTS and CDR2 YDEGEE. The CDR3 covers 15 residues. The CDR3 region has the DNA TGTGCCAGCAGCTTGGGTATGGGGCCAGGCACTGAAGCTTTCTTT. It codes for CASSLGMGPGTEAFF.

Turning to this clone: Other DNA sequences in this specimen translate into the identical CDR3. V and J are TRBV6-5 and TRBJ2-3; 8 positions match TRBD1. The J segment lost 1 base and the V segment lost 6 bases, leaving 6 bases of the junction unmatched. The CDR3 is made up of 15 amino acids. CDR1 MNHEY and CDR2 SVGAGI come from the germline V gene. Here the CDR3 reads CASSRGGQGTDTQYF. In nucleotides, the CDR3 is TGTGCCAGCAGCCGAGGGGGACAGGGCACAGATACGCAGTATTTT.

DNA of the CDR3: TGTGCCAGCTCGCTCGCCGGGCTATCCTACGAGCAGTACTTC. This gives the protein CASSLAGLSYEQYF. J is TRBJ2-7 and V is TRBV6-1; D ambiguous. CDR3 length: 14 amino acids. Trimming took off 8 bases at V and 1 base at J, with 15 bases between the two ends. Germline V gene lookup returns CDR1 MNHNS and CDR2 SASEGT.

This chain joins TRBV9 and TRBJ2-3; weak D call: TRBD1 (6 bases). Germline V lookup: CDR1 SGDLS, CDR2 YYNGEE. Trimming removed 0 bases from V and 4 bases from J, with 15 bases in between. The CDR3 sequence is 16 residues long. The CDR3 sequence is CASSVGHPGDADTQYF. CDR3 sequence (DNA): TGTGCCAGCAGCGTAGGACATCCAGGGGATGCAGATACGCAGTATTTT.

The genes are TRBV7-6 and TRBJ2-1; a possible D gene is TRBD2 (5 bases). Trimming took 5 bases from V and 5 from J, leaving 10 bases between them. CDR1 is SGHVS, CDR2 FNYEAQ, per germline. The length of the CDR3 is 13 residues. The CDR3 loop is CASSVGIDNEQFF. The CDR3 DNA reads TGTGCCAGCAGCGTCGGGATTGACAATGAGCAGTTCTTC.

The J gene is TRBJ1-1, the V gene TRBV28; D gene unclear. Trimming pared 8 bases from V and 0 bases from J, leaving 13 bases between. CDR1 is MDHEN and CDR2 is SYDVKM in the germline V gene. CDR3 length equals 14 residues. CDR3: CASRNPPVNTEAFF. CDR3 nucleotide sequence: TGTGCCAGCCGAAACCCCCCAGTGAACACTGAAGCTTTCTTT. Using reference TRBV28 and TRBJ1-1 for the parts outside the CDR3, the full variable domain is DVKVTQSSRYLVKRTGEKVFLECVQDMDHENMFWYRQDPGLGLRLIYFSYDVKMKEKGDIPEGYSVSREKKERFSLILESASTNQTSMYLCASRNPPVNTEAFFGQGTRLTVV.

This rearrangement joins TRBV27 to TRBJ2-7; TRBD1 matches at 8 bases. CDR3 size: 14 residues. Germline trimming cut 7 bases from V and 1 base from J; bases unmatched to any gene: 6. Germline loops: CDR1 MNHEY, CDR2 SMNVEV (reference sequence). CDR3 sequence (DNA): TGTGCCAGCACCCAACGACAGGGGTCCTACGAGCAGTACTTC. As protein: CASTQRQGSYEQYF.

This chain links TRBV7-3 with TRBJ2-3; 7 bases match TRBD2. With 4 bases clipped from V and 5 bases from J, the junction kept 6 bases outside the gene matches. The CDR3 loop spans 14 amino acids. Germline-derived CDR1 and CDR2 are SGHTA and FQGTGA. CDR3 coding DNA: TGTGCCAGCAGCTCAGCGGGGTTCCGAGATACGCAGTATTTT. Protein product: CASSSAGFRDTQYF.

As concerns this clone: Other DNA sequences in this specimen translate into the identical CDR3. The chain couples TRBV28 to TRBJ1-2; D ambiguous. CDR1 MDHEN and CDR2 SYDVKM come from the germline V gene. V lost 5 bases, J lost 7 bases, and 14 bases lay in between. This CDR3 is 13 amino acids long. CDR3 bases: TGTGCCAGCAGTCCAGGACCGCGTAGTGGCTACACCTTC. It yields the protein CASSPGPRSGYTF.

The genes are TRBV4-1 and TRBJ2-6; no reliable D call. CDR1 is MGHRA, CDR2 YSYEKL, per germline. The CDR3 extends over 17 amino acids. Trimming shortened V by 1 base and J by 2 bases, and 12 bases separated the two germline ends. Written as DNA, the CDR3 is TGCGCCAGCAGCCAAGCTATAGACCAAGCTGGGGCCAACGTCCTGACTTTC. This sequence encodes CASSQAIDQAGANVLTF.